This T cell receptor (beta chain) was captured by sequencing in a study of blood T cell repertoires in COVID-19. Overall study context: The origin of the acute and convalescent COVID-19 samples was the United States, Italy and Spain. T cells, B-cell-depleted T cells, or PBMCs provided the cDNA or gDNA that served as material.

Germline CDR1 is SGHTA and CDR2 is FQGNSA. Trimming took 5 bases from V and 5 from J; bases not matched to a gene: 5. The CDR3 is 16 amino acids. As processed by the authors: Reference gene primers were amplified, and this amplification served to estimate nucleated cell counts. Produced via immunoSEQ multiplex PCR; TCRdb's table is partial and in-frame only. The V and J calls and the clone size are those of that table, but D and trimming were determined from the DNA. The sample records approximately 290,000 clones, roughly 80% being singletons. The Seattle patients joined while their infection was active and were tracked longitudinally afterward.

Sequenced: peripheral blood. This sequence was found in a person aged 65-85 years with COVID-19, enrolled during active disease. The V gene is TRBV7-2, the J gene TRBJ2-1; 14 nucleotides agree with TRBD2. CDR3 sequence reads: CASSRTSGGNHNEQFF. The CDR3 nucleotides are TGTGCCAGCAGCCGGACTAGCGGGGGGAATCACAATGAGCAGTTCTTC.